These 22 T cell receptor beta chains were all obtained from the same sample, sequenced in a study of blood T cell repertoires in COVID-19. The assay was immunoSEQ multiplex PCR, and TCRdb's table has in-frame clones only and misses some. The profile shows about 260,000 clones, around 90% of them singletons. Sequencing input: PBMCs or T cells enriched from blood (not recorded which). These receptors came from a man in his forties who had been exposed to COVID-19.

The chain is built from TRBV10-2 and TRBJ1-3; perhaps TRBD1 as D (6 bases). The CDR3 length is 15 residues. Trimming removed 4 bases from V and 0 bases from J, with 10 bases in between. Germline assignment: CDR1 WSHSY and CDR2 SAAADI. CDR3 coding DNA: TGCGCCAGCAGTGCGGGACATATCTCTGGAAACACCATATATTTT. As protein: CASSAGHISGNTIYF.

The chain has TRBV19 and TRBJ1-1, with 7 bases matching TRBD1. The CDR3 runs to 13 residues. With V trimmed by 6 bases and J by 5 bases, 6 bases remained unmatched. The V gene's germline CDR1 is LNHDA and CDR2 SQIVND (reference sequence). The CDR3 sequence: CASRTRQGTEAFF. The CDR3 region has the DNA TGTGCCAGTAGGACCCGACAGGGAACTGAAGCTTTCTTT.

This sequence joins TRBV4-2 and TRBJ1-2; D gene ambiguous. CDR3 length: 15 amino acids. Trimming shortened V by 0 bases and J by 4 bases, and 12 bases separated the two germline ends. Germline V lookup: CDR1 LGHNA, CDR2 YNFKEQ. CDR3 sequence (DNA): TGTGCCAGCAGCCAAGATTACGGCGAGGCCTATGGCTACACCTTC. Protein: CASSQDYGEAYGYTF.

The chain carries TRBV19 and TRBJ2-5; a possible D gene is TRBD2 (6 bases). CDR1 and CDR2 from the germline V gene are LNHDA and SQIVND (reference sequence). V gave up 0 bases and J gave up 6 bases, with 20 bases separating them. The CDR3 is 17 residues long. CDR3 in DNA: TGTGCCAGTAGTATAGATCTATCGGGGGAATTGCCCCAGACCCAGTACTTC. This translates into CASSIDLSGELPQTQYF.

This clone has only one observation. The CDR3 coding sequence is TGTGCCACCAGTGGTCTAGCGGGAGTAAATACCGGGGAGCTGTTTTTT. It translates to CATSGLAGVNTGELFF. This sequence joins TRBV24-1 and TRBJ2-2, with 10 nucleotides matching TRBD2. Germline CDR1 KGHDR, CDR2 SFDVKD. This CDR3 is built from 16 residues. V gave up 5 bases and J gave up 5 bases; unmatched junction bases: 7.

This sequence joins TRBV3-1 (or the pseudogene TRBV3-2) and TRBJ1-1; a possible D gene is TRBD1 (6 bases). The CDR3 is made up of 17 amino acids. The germline V and J ends were trimmed by 2 bases and 4 bases, with 20 bases remaining between them. Germline loops: CDR1 LGHDT, CDR2 YNNKEL (reference sequence). The CDR3: CASSQIGTMRAGTEAFF. In DNA form, the CDR3 reads TGTGCCAGCAGCCAAATAGGGACAATGAGGGCCGGCACTGAAGCTTTCTTT.

This chain uses TRBV28 with TRBJ1-2; TRBD1 matches 12 bases. The CDR3 consists of 14 residues. The germline V gene encodes CDR1 MDHEN and CDR2 SYDVKM. V was pared by 9 bases and J by 7 bases, with 9 bases of the junction left unmatched. CDR3 nucleotides: TGTGCCAGTTGCCGGGACAGGGGGCGGGGTGGCTACACCTTC. It yields the protein CASCRDRGRGGYTF.

V gene TRBV25-1 combines with J gene TRBJ1-1; weak D call: TRBD1 (5 bases). CDR1 and CDR2 from the germline V gene are MGHDK and SYGVNS. V lost 3 bases and J lost 4, with 9 bases in between. The CDR3 spans 13 residues. CDR3 in DNA: TGTGCCAGCAGTGATATGGGGGGCACTGAAGCTTTCTTT. Translated, it gives CASSDMGGTEAFF.

Only a few counts were recorded for this clone. The J gene is TRBJ2-1, the V gene TRBV18; 10 bases fit TRBD2. Germline loops: CDR1 KGHSH, CDR2 LQKENI. The CDR3 runs 15 residues. V lost 3 bases to trimming and J lost 7 bases; unmatched junction nucleotides: 6. The CDR3 nucleotides are TGTGCCAGCTCACCGGCGCTAGCGGGAGAAAATGAGCAGTTCTTC. Protein sequence: CASSPALAGENEQFF.

CDR3 protein: CAPLEEEQYF. In DNA form, the CDR3 reads TGTGCCCCCCTCGAGGAGGAGCAGTACTTC. The rearrangement joins TRBV5-3 to TRBJ2-7; D is ambiguous. TRBV5-3 is reported as an ORF; its role is uncertain. The V end lost 10 bases, the J end lost 7 bases, and 12 bases lay between the germline ends. The CDR3 spans 10 residues.

This chain connects TRBV7-9 to TRBJ2-7; a weak D match, TRBD2 (5 bases). The V gene lost 1 base and the J gene lost 7 bases, with 8 bases spanning the gap. Germline values: CDR1 SEHNR, CDR2 FQNEAQ (reference sequence). The CDR3 length is 12 residues. The CDR3: CASSLDSGEQYF. The CDR3 coding sequence is TGTGCCAGCAGCTTAGACTCGGGGGAGCAGTACTTC.

The genes are TRBV2 and TRBJ1-2, with D perhaps TRBD1 (6 bases). Trimming left V 3 bases short and J 6 bases short, with 14 bases between. Germline V gene lookup returns CDR1 SNHLY and CDR2 FYNNEI. The CDR3 is made up of 14 amino acids. CDR3 sequence: CASSDRGARDGYTF. CDR3 nucleotides: TGTGCCAGCAGTGATCGGGGGGCGCGGGATGGCTACACCTTC.

As to this clone: The junction departs from germline at one end; a sequencing error may be responsible. The rearrangement joins TRBV7-3 to TRBJ1-1, with no clear D. The CDR3 sequence is 13 residues long. In germline, CDR1 is SGHTA, CDR2 FQGTGA. CDR3 DNA: TGTGCCAGCAGCTTATCCCAGAACGCTGAAGCTTTCTTT. Amino acid sequence: CASSLSQNAEAFF.

The CDR3 nucleotides read TGTGCCAGCATTGACAGGGGGTACGATGAAGCTTTCTTT. Encoded protein: CASIDRGYDEAFF. The rearrangement uses TRBV2 and TRBJ1-1; 9 bases are shared with TRBD1. The CDR3 is 13 residues long. In germline, CDR1 is SNHLY, CDR2 FYNNEI. V lost 7 bases and J lost 7; bases outside the gene matches: 7.

The CDR3 region has the DNA TGTGCCAGCAGCTCAGACAGGGGGGTAAATCAGCCCCAGCATTTT. Translation: CASSSDRGVNQPQHF. The chain couples TRBV27 to TRBJ1-5, with TRBD1 matching 9 bases. This CDR3 contains 15 residues. Trimming removed 6 bases from V and 4 bases from J; junction bases left unmatched: 7. Germline V gives CDR1 MNHEY, CDR2 SMNVEV (reference sequence).

The chain carries TRBV16 and TRBJ1-4; 8 bases fit TRBD1. The V and J ends lost 0 bases and 5 bases, in that order; junction bases with no gene match: 2. Per the germline V gene, CDR1 is KGHSY and CDR2 is FQNENV. CDR3 length: 15 residues. CDR3 nucleotides: TGTGCCAGCAGCCAATCGAGGACAGGGAATGAAAAACTGTTTTTT. It is translated as CASSQSRTGNEKLFF.

This clone was counted once. V gene TRBV29-1 combines with J gene TRBJ2-3, with a weak D call TRBD2 (6 bases). Trimming pared 7 bases from V and 2 bases from J, leaving 13 bases between. CDR1 SQVTM and CDR2 ANQGSEA come from the germline V gene. The CDR3 is 13 residues long. CDR3 loop: CSAISGFTDTQYF. The CDR3 nucleotides read TGCAGCGCAATTAGCGGATTCACAGATACGCAGTATTTT.

Comments on this clone: The sample carries other DNA sequences with the same CDR3. The V and J genes are TRBV27 and TRBJ1-5; D may be TRBD1 (5 bases). Looked up from germline, CDR1 is MNHEY and CDR2 is SMNVEV (reference sequence). The CDR3 extends over 13 amino acids. Trimming took off 2 bases at V and 5 bases at J, with 7 bases between the two ends. CDR3 sequence (DNA): TGTGCCAGCAGTTTAGGCAGGGATCAGCCCCAGCATTTT. Its translation is CASSLGRDQPQHF.

The rearrangement joins TRBV28 to TRBJ2-7; tentatively, D is TRBD1 (5 bases). V lost 10 bases and J 2 bases, leaving 12 bases between the germline ends. This CDR3 spans 12 amino acids. Looked up from germline, CDR1 is MDHEN and CDR2 is SYDVKM. The CDR3 region has the DNA TGTGCCACCCGGACAAAGACCTACGAGCAGTACTTC. Translation: CATRTKTYEQYF.

V usage is TRBV5-1 and J usage is TRBJ2-7; maybe TRBD2 (5 bases). Germline-derived CDR1 and CDR2 are SGHRS and YFSETQ. The CDR3 contains 17 residues. Trimming removed 3 bases from V and 3 bases from J, with 22 bases in between. CDR3 nucleotide sequence: TGCGCCAGCAGCTCAGAACAATGGGGAGCGGCCCGCTACGAGCAGTACTTC. Translated, it gives CASSSEQWGAARYEQYF.

The chain combines TRBV19 with TRBJ1-2, with 7 bases that match TRBD1. Germline V gene data show CDR1 as LNHDA and CDR2 as SQIVND (reference sequence). This CDR3 has 14 amino acids. V shed 9 bases and J 2 bases; nucleotides not matched to a gene: 9. CDR3 DNA: TGTGCCAGCACCCCCACAGGGGCAAACTATGGCTACACCTTC. Amino acids: CASTPTGANYGYTF.

V gene TRBV5-1 combines with J gene TRBJ2-7; TRBD2 matches at 14 bases. The J segment lost 4 bases and the V segment lost 4 bases, leaving 13 bases of the junction unmatched. Germline V gives CDR1 SGHRS, CDR2 YFSETQ. This CDR3 contains 18 residues. The DNA of the CDR3 is TGCGCCAGCAGCACGGGACTAGCGGGAGCCCTCATGGTGTACGAGCAGTACTTC. This gives the protein CASSTGLAGALMVYEQYF.